A selection of T cell receptor beta chains follows, all from one sample in a study of cytomegalovirus exposure and HLA in healthy donors. The data were produced by immunoSEQ multiplex PCR, yet TCRdb's version contains in-frame clones alone and is incomplete. Altogether approximately 76,000 clones are present, 60% to 70% being singletons, with the ten largest covering more than 5%. Sequencing was carried out using PBMCs. The source is a man younger than 45 in good health and CMV-seropositive. CDR3s include the opening cysteine and the closing phenylalanine or tryptophan. Fields, in order: J gene, V gene, clone size, D gene, CDR3 length, CDR3 protein, CDR3 DNA. The D gene is left open where the match is weak. Some rows have no size entry. The others give once, few or many, or a class for an expanded clone.

>TRBJ2-2|TRBV5-4|NA|TRBD1|13
CASSYRGTGELFF
TGTGCCAGCAGCTACAGGGGAACCGGGGAGCTGTTTTTT
>TRBJ1-1|TRBV14|NA|NA|14
CASSQDFGGTEAFF
TGTGCCAGCAGCCAAGATTTTGGGGGGACTGAAGCTTTCTTT
>TRBJ2-1|TRBV28|NA|TRBD2|16
CASSLHRRGGYNEQFF
TGTGCCAGCAGTTTACATCGGCGGGGGGGGTACAATGAGCAGTTCTTC
>TRBJ2-7|TRBV5-1|NA|TRBD1|15
CASSLEQGASDEQYF
TGCGCTAGCAGCTTGGAGCAGGGGGCCTCGGACGAGCAGTACTTC
>TRBJ1-5|TRBV29-1|NA|NA|10
CSAGPEPQHF
TGCAGCGCAGGGCCGGAGCCCCAGCATTTT
>TRBJ1-1|TRBV5-6|NA|NA|15
CASSLEGGTNTEAFF
TGTGCCAGCAGCTTGGAGGGGGGGACCAACACTGAAGCTTTCTTT
>TRBJ1-6|TRBV11-3|NA|NA|13
CASSQQGNSPLHF
TGTGCCAGCAGCCAACAGGGAAATTCACCCCTCCACTTT
>TRBJ1-5|TRBV29-1|NA|NA|13
CSVEVGANQPQHF
TGCAGCGTTGAAGTGGGGGCAAATCAGCCCCAGCATTTT
>TRBJ1-1|TRBV6-4|NA|NA|17
CASSDSIGRVGNTEAFF
TGTGCCAGCAGTGACTCGATAGGGAGGGTGGGAAACACTGAAGCTTTCTTT
>TRBJ1-5|TRBV30|NA|NA|14
CAWRGPGGNQPQHF
TGTGCCTGGAGGGGCCCCGGGGGCAATCAGCCCCAGCATTTT
>TRBJ1-1|TRBV6-1|few|NA|15
CASSEESHFNTEAFF
TGTGCCAGCAGTGAAGAATCACATTTTAACACTGAAGCTTTCTTT
>TRBJ2-7|TRBV2|NA|TRBD1|17
CASSRTPLGQGGYEQYF
TGTGCCAGCAGTCGAACTCCGCTAGGACAGGGGGGTTACGAGCAGTACTTC
>TRBJ2-5|TRBV9|few|TRBD2|14
CASGIGTSGETQYF
TGTGCCAGCGGGATTGGGACTAGTGGGGAGACCCAGTACTTC
>TRBJ2-1|TRBV25-1|few|TRBD2|16
CASSYDLAASYNEQFF
TGTGCCAGCAGTTATGATCTAGCGGCTTCCTACAATGAGCAGTTCTTC
>TRBJ1-2|TRBV14|NA|NA|13
CASSQDLSYGYTF
TGTGCCAGCAGCCAAGATCTCAGCTATGGCTACACCTTC
>TRBJ1-5|TRBV19|NA|TRBD1|14
CASRPGQYNQPQHF
TGTGCCAGTAGACCGGGACAGTACAATCAGCCCCAGCATTTT
>TRBJ2-3|TRBV5-6|NA|NA|16
CASSFKGTGPTDTQYF
TGTGCCAGCAGCTTTAAAGGCACAGGCCCCACAGATACGCAGTATTTT
>TRBJ2-2|TRBV5-1|NA|TRBD2|16
CASSRAGPANTGELFF
TGCGCCAGCAGTCGAGCGGGGCCGGCGAACACCGGGGAGCTGTTTTTT
>TRBJ2-5|TRBV4-1|NA|TRBD1|15
CASSLQGQGSETQYF
TGCGCCAGCAGCCTCCAAGGACAGGGGTCAGAGACCCAGTACTTC
>TRBJ1-6|TRBV28|NA|NA|14
CASSPQSYNSPLHF
TGTGCCAGCAGTCCACAAAGCTATAATTCACCCCTCCACTTT
>TRBJ2-3|TRBV18|NA|TRBD2|15
CASSPSQGLVNTQYF
TGTGCCAGCTCACCCTCCCAGGGACTAGTAAATACGCAGTATTTT
>TRBJ1-1|TRBV27|NA|NA|14
CASSLHGPNTEAFF
TGTGCCAGCAGTTTACACGGTCCGAACACTGAAGCTTTCTTT
>TRBJ2-5|TRBV30|NA|NA|11
CAWSVGETQYF
TGTGCCTGGAGTGTCGGAGAGACCCAGTACTTC
>TRBJ2-3|TRBV5-4|many|NA|14
CASSLDSRTDTQYF
TGTGCCAGCAGCTTGGACTCGAGGACAGATACGCAGTATTTT
>TRBJ2-5|TRBV15|NA|NA|15
CATSAGGTAQETQYF
TGTGCCACCAGCGCAGGAGGGACAGCACAAGAGACCCAGTACTTC
>TRBJ2-7|TRBV4-3|NA|TRBD2|15
CASSQGGGFLREQYF
TGCGCCAGCAGCCAAGGGGGAGGGTTCCTACGCGAGCAGTACTTC
>TRBJ2-2|TRBV7-8|few|TRBD1|15
CASRSGTGSTGELFF
TGTGCCAGCAGGTCCGGGACAGGGTCGACCGGGGAGCTGTTTTTT
>TRBJ2-7|TRBV2|NA|NA|13
CACAQGGSYEQYF
TGTGCCTGCGCCCAGGGGGGCTCCTACGAGCAGTACTTC
>TRBJ1-1|TRBV6-5|NA|NA|16
CASSYGLTGWNTEAFF
TGTGCCAGCAGTTACGGGTTGACCGGGTGGAACACTGAAGCTTTCTTT
>TRBJ2-1|TRBV29-1|NA|NA|13
CSAQFEGDNEQFF
TGCAGCGCTCAGTTTGAGGGAGACAATGAGCAGTTCTTC
>TRBJ2-7|TRBV10-2|NA|TRBD2|17
CASSDGTSGRADYEQYF
TGCGCCAGCAGTGACGGGACTAGCGGGAGGGCCGACTACGAGCAGTACTTC
>TRBJ1-1|TRBV7-9|NA|NA|13
CASSLNRDTEAFF
TGTGCCAGCAGCCTTAACAGGGACACTGAAGCTTTCTTT
>TRBJ2-7|TRBV4-2|NA|TRBD2|15
CASSQDPSGMYEQYF
TGTGCCAGCAGCCAAGATCCTAGCGGGATGTACGAGCAGTACTTC
>TRBJ2-5|TRBV29-1|NA|NA|15
CSVYGLTDKQETQYF
TGCAGCGTCTACGGACTAACTGACAAACAAGAGACCCAGTACTTC
>TRBJ2-4|TRBV30|NA|TRBD1|13
CAWGQGAKNIQYF
TGTGCCTGGGGACAGGGGGCCAAAAACATTCAGTACTTC
>TRBJ1-2|TRBV5-6|many|TRBD1|14
CASSLWDRGGGYTF
TGTGCCAGCAGCCTATGGGACAGGGGAGGTGGCTACACCTTC
>TRBJ2-7|TRBV2|NA|NA|11
CATAAEHEQYF
TGTGCCACGGCGGCAGAGCACGAGCAGTACTTC
>TRBJ2-1|TRBV7-8|NA|NA|15
CASSNHGVPGNEQFF
TGTGCCAGCAGCAACCACGGGGTCCCGGGCAATGAGCAGTTCTTC
>TRBJ2-1|TRBV28|few|NA|14
CASTKAQGSNEQFF
TGTGCCAGCACCAAGGCCCAGGGTTCCAATGAGCAGTTCTTC
>TRBJ2-2|TRBV19|NA|TRBD2|14
CASRGLGLTGELFF
TGTGCCAGTAGGGGACTAGGGCTCACCGGGGAGCTGTTTTTT